Listed here are 27 T cell receptor beta chains from one sample, sequenced in a study of human T cells and chemical hapten exposure. Indicated time point: patch test 2, 6 weeks after DPC sensitization. Treatment in this sample: therapeutic diphenylcyclopropenone sensitization with weekly scalp DPC. TCRdb re-called the RACE reads with MiXCR, one entry per CDR3 protein. This table holds under 75,000 distinct CDR3 sequences, about 8.5% found once. Sample: whole blood, taken in connection with sensitization to the hapten diphenylcyclopropenone (DPC). The source is a woman between 45 and 65 years old with alopecia areata. Some clones in this sample may be carry-over from other donors' samples.

In its sample, this clonotype was seen many times. The chain has TRBV2 and TRBJ1-2; D remains unclear. CDR1 is SNHLY and CDR2 is FYNNEI in the germline V gene. CDR3 size: 15 residues. Trimming took 3 bases from V and 3 from J, leaving 14 bases between them. The CDR3 DNA is TGTGCCAGCAGTGACCCGACGAGGATAGACTATGGCTACACCTTC. Protein product: CASSDPTRIDYGYTF.

This clonotype has a count of ten or more. This chain links TRBV6-5 with TRBJ2-7, with D possibly TRBD2 on 5 matching bases. The V gene's germline CDR1 is MNHEY and CDR2 SVGAGI. The CDR3 runs 13 residues. V was trimmed by 6 bases and J by 6 bases, leaving 15 bases between them. In DNA form, the CDR3 reads TGTGCCAGCAGGGGGTCGGGCCGGGGCGAGCAGTACTTC. Translating gives CASRGSGRGEQYF.

V and J are TRBV30 and TRBJ1-2, with D perhaps TRBD1 (6 bases). The CDR3 loop spans 12 amino acids. The V end was cut by 5 bases, the J end by 4 bases, with 11 bases between. Germline lookup yields CDR1 GTSNPN and CDR2 SVGIG (reference sequence). This CDR3 is CAWAGQPYGYTF. The CDR3 DNA sequence: TGTGCCTGGGCCGGACAGCCCTATGGCTACACCTTC.

This clonotype has at least ten counts. The chain recombines TRBV30 with TRBJ1-6; TRBD1 is a possible D gene (6 bases). The germline V and J ends were trimmed by 3 bases and 4 bases, with 16 bases remaining between them. Per the germline V gene, CDR1 is GTSNPN and CDR2 is SVGIG (reference sequence). The CDR3 consists of 16 residues. CDR3 in amino acids: CAWRFMQQGYNSPLHF. As DNA, the CDR3 is TGTGCCTGGAGGTTCATGCAGCAGGGGTATAATTCACCCCTCCACTTT.

This clonotype was detected ten times or more. CDR3 protein: CSASENTEAFF. DNA of the CDR3: TGCAGCGCCTCCGAGAACACTGAAGCTTTCTTT. The chain employs TRBV29-1 and TRBJ1-1; D gene unclear. V was clipped by 7 bases and J by 1 base, with 7 bases between them. Germline-derived CDR1 and CDR2 are SQVTM and ANQGSEA. The CDR3 is made up of 11 amino acids.

Many counts were recorded for this clonotype. V gene TRBV4-1 combines with J gene TRBJ1-6; D is undetermined. There are 13 residues in the CDR3. V lost 0 bases to trimming and J lost 9 bases, with 6 bases between them. Per germline, CDR1 MGHRA and CDR2 YSYEKL. The CDR3 sequence: CASSQDPVSPLHF. CDR3 nucleotide sequence: TGCGCCAGCAGCCAAGATCCCGTTTCACCCCTCCACTTT.

This clonotype was counted many times. The genes are TRBV11-2 and TRBJ2-7; perhaps TRBD1 as D (5 bases). The ends were cut back, 1 base at V and 1 base at J, with 8 bases in the middle. CDR3 length: 14 residues. Germline V CDR1 and CDR2: SGHAT, FQNNGV. CDR3 residues: CASSLGGGSYEQYF. CDR3 nucleotides: TGTGCCAGCAGCTTAGGGGGCGGATCCTACGAGCAGTACTTC.

At least ten counts were recorded for this clonotype. The chain uses TRBV3-1 and TRBJ1-1, with D perhaps TRBD1 (5 bases). This CDR3 is 17 amino acids long. Trimming pared 0 bases from V and 1 base from J, leaving 15 bases between. Germline V gene sequence: CDR1 LGHDT, CDR2 YNNKEL (reference sequence). The CDR3 nucleotides are TGTGCCAGCAGCCAAGATATAGGCAGGGCGGCGAACACTGAAGCTTTCTTT. Its translation is CASSQDIGRAANTEAFF.

Many counts were recorded for this clonotype. The chain uses TRBV20-1 and TRBJ2-7, with 7 nucleotides matching TRBD2. The germline V gene has CDR1 DFQATT and CDR2 SNEGSKA (reference sequence). Trimming removed 3 bases from V and 6 bases from J; junction bases left unmatched: 14. The CDR3 contains 15 residues. The DNA of the CDR3 is TGCAGTGCTAGGAGGCCAACGGGAGGAAGGAGCGAGCAGTACTTC. Translation: CSARRPTGGRSEQYF.

This clonotype has a handful of counts. The chain recombines TRBV27 with TRBJ2-3; no firm D call. The CDR3 totals 14 residues. The germline V gene has CDR1 MNHEY and CDR2 SMNVEV (reference sequence). V was shortened by 2 bases and J by 0 bases, with 6 bases between the two germline ends. The CDR3 region is CASSLSTSTDTQYF. The CDR3 DNA sequence: TGTGCCAGCAGTTTAAGTACTAGCACAGATACGCAGTATTTT.

This clonotype was seen repeatedly, ten times or more. The V and J genes are TRBV28 and TRBJ1-6; the D is unclear. Looked up from germline, CDR1 is MDHEN and CDR2 is SYDVKM. This CDR3 has 14 amino acids. The V gene lost 3 bases and the J gene lost 6 bases, with 9 bases spanning the gap. CDR3 coding DNA: TGTGCCAGCAGTTTGACTCTTGCTAATTCACCCCTCCACTTT. This translates into CASSLTLANSPLHF.

There are a few counts of this clonotype. This chain connects TRBV6-5 to TRBJ2-2; 12 positions match TRBD2. After removal of 0 bases from V and 4 bases from J, the junction contained 3 bases not matched to a gene. This CDR3 has 17 residues. Per germline, CDR1 MNHEY and CDR2 SVGAGI. The CDR3 DNA reads as TGTGCCAGCAGTTACTCCCTAGCGGGGGGGCCCACCGGGGAGCTGTTTTTT. This sequence encodes CASSYSLAGGPTGELFF.

This clonotype turned up a few times. The V and J genes are TRBV29-1 and TRBJ2-1; D might be TRBD2 (7 bases). This CDR3 spans 14 amino acids. Trimming cost V 4 bases and J 10 bases, with 20 bases left between them. Germline V lookup: CDR1 SQVTM, CDR2 ANQGSEA. The CDR3 DNA follows: TGCAGCGTTGCCGAGGGGGAGGGCCGAGGAGAGCAGTTCTTC. Translated: CSVAEGEGRGEQFF.

The sample holds a few counts of this clonotype. The junction differs from germline at one of its ends, possibly a read error. V usage is TRBV3-1 and J usage is TRBJ2-6; the D is unclear. Germline CDR1 LGHDT, CDR2 YNNKEL (reference sequence). The CDR3 loop spans 12 amino acids. The CDR3 protein is CASSHSGDPLSF. CDR3 coding DNA: TGTGCCAGCAGCCATTCGGGCGACCCCTTATCTTTC.

This clonotype has more than one count but fewer than ten. The chain joins TRBV2 to TRBJ1-3; D remains ambiguous. Deletions cut 0 bases from V and 0 bases from J, with 12 bases between. This CDR3 region has 17 residues. Germline V gene sequence: CDR1 SNHLY, CDR2 FYNNEI. The CDR3 here is CASSEAGSDLSGNTIYF. Written as DNA, the CDR3 is TGTGCCAGCAGTGAAGCGGGGTCGGACCTCTCTGGAAACACCATATATTTT. Drawing the rest from reference TRBV2 and TRBJ1-3, the complete variable domain is EPEVTQTPSHQVTQMGQEVILRCVPISNHLYFYWYRQILGQKVEFLVSFYNNEISEKSEIFDDQFSVERPDGSNFTLKIRSTKLEDSAMYFCASSEAGSDLSGNTIYFGEGSWLTVV.

The genes are TRBV20-1 and TRBJ2-3; 13 nucleotides match TRBD2. The CDR3 contains 15 residues. Germline CDR1 is DFQATT and CDR2 is SNEGSKA (reference sequence). After removal of 0 bases from V and 10 bases from J, the junction contained 7 bases not matched to a gene. The CDR3 sequence: CSARDETSGGAPQYF. The CDR3 DNA reads TGCAGTGCTAGAGATGAAACTAGCGGGGGGGCGCCGCAGTATTTT.

This clonotype was detected a few times. The genes are TRBV4-1 and TRBJ1-2; possible D gene TRBD1, 6 bases. Trimming shortened V by 1 base and J by 4 bases, and 10 bases separated the two germline ends. The CDR3 contains 14 residues. CDR1 MGHRA and CDR2 YSYEKL come from the germline V gene. In DNA form, the CDR3 reads TGCGCCAGCAGCCAAGTATCACAGGGCTATGGCTACACCTTC. Translated: CASSQVSQGYGYTF.

CDR3 region: CASSQDFDRGYGNTIYF. The CDR3 bases are TGCGCCAGCAGCCAAGACTTCGACAGGGGGTATGGAAACACCATATATTTT. The rearrangement joins TRBV4-3 to TRBJ1-3; TRBD1 agrees at 9 bases. The CDR3 runs 17 residues. The germline CDR1 and CDR2 sequences are LGHNA and YSLEER. V gave up 0 bases and J gave up 3 bases; unmatched junction bases: 6.

The table lists this clonotype with a few counts. The V call is TRBV12-3 or TRBV12-4, the J call TRBJ1-2; unclear D gene. The V gene lost 6 bases and the J gene lost 8 bases, with 19 bases spanning the gap. CDR3 length equals 14 residues. The CDR3 is CASRMGGISEGYTF. The CDR3, as DNA: TGTGCCAGCAGAATGGGCGGCATATCAGAGGGCTACACCTTC.

This chain uses TRBV6-6 with TRBJ1-2; no definite D call. CDR1 and CDR2 from the germline V gene are MNHNY and SVGAGI (reference sequence). This CDR3 has 13 residues. Trimming removed 7 bases from V and 2 bases from J, with 11 bases in between. DNA of the CDR3: TGTGCCAGCACCTACGGTCCCAACTATGGCTACACCTTC. Its translation is CASTYGPNYGYTF.

This chain links TRBV6-6 with TRBJ2-7; D may be TRBD1 or TRBD2 (5 bases each). The CDR3 length is 14 residues. V was shortened by 8 bases and J by 4 bases, with 18 bases between the two germline ends. The germline V gene encodes CDR1 MNHNY and CDR2 SVGAGI (reference sequence). The CDR3 bases are TGTGCCAGCGCCGACCGGGACGTAGGGTACGAGCAGTACTTC. Translating gives CASADRDVGYEQYF.

J is TRBJ1-1 and V is TRBV5-1; 7 bases align to TRBD1. After removal of 4 bases from V and 3 bases from J, the junction contained 12 bases not matched to a gene. CDR3 length equals 16 residues. The germline V gene encodes CDR1 SGHRS and CDR2 YFSETQ. The CDR3 DNA sequence: TGCGCCAGCAGCACGACAGGGTCAGCAAGGTACACTGAAGCTTTCTTT. Encoded protein: CASSTTGSARYTEAFF. The full variable domain, rest sourced from reference TRBV5-1 and TRBJ1-1, is KAGVTQTPRYLIKTRGQQVTLSCSPISGHRSVSWYQQTPGQGLQFLFEYFSETQRNKGNFPGRFSGRQFSNSRSEMNVSTLELGDSALYLCASSTTGSARYTEAFFGQGTRLTVV.

The genes are TRBV20-1 and TRBJ2-3; 8 nucleotides match TRBD2. CDR3 length: 16 residues. Trimming took 0 bases from V and 2 from J; bases not matched to a gene: 7. CDR1 and CDR2 (germline): DFQATT, SNEGSKA (reference sequence). The CDR3, as DNA: TGCAGTGCTAGAGAGTTCGAGCGGGGGTACACAGATACGCAGTATTTT. Its translation is CSAREFERGYTDTQYF.

V and J are TRBV24-1 and TRBJ2-3; no definite D call. Germline V gives CDR1 KGHDR, CDR2 SFDVKD. V lost 9 bases and J lost 2, with 14 bases in between. The CDR3 has 14 residues. This chain's CDR3 is CATAGEGSTDTQYF. The CDR3 DNA is TGTGCCACCGCTGGGGAAGGTTCCACAGATACGCAGTATTTT.

This clonotype came up many times. This chain connects TRBV3-1 to TRBJ2-1, with 7 nucleotides matching TRBD2. The CDR3 spans 15 residues. The J segment lost 4 bases and the V segment lost 4 bases, leaving 7 bases of the junction unmatched. Germline values: CDR1 LGHDT, CDR2 YNNKEL (reference sequence). The CDR3 sequence: CASSLTSAPYNEQFF. The DNA of the CDR3 is TGTGCCAGCAGCCTTACTAGCGCCCCTTACAATGAGCAGTTCTTC.

This rearrangement joins TRBV6-5 to TRBJ2-1, with a tentative D call TRBD2 (7 bases). Deletions cut 2 bases from V and 7 bases from J, with 18 bases between. Germline V CDR1 and CDR2: MNHEY, SVGAGI. This CDR3 comprises 16 residues. The CDR3 sequence is CASSYNGGGAGNEQFF. The CDR3 coding sequence is TGTGCCAGCAGTTACAATGGCGGGGGCGCGGGGAATGAGCAGTTCTTC.

This clonotype was recorded at least ten times. This chain joins TRBV5-1 and TRBJ1-2; D not resolved. Trimming removed 0 bases at V and 6 bases at J, with 12 bases between. CDR1 and CDR2 from the germline V gene are SGHRS and YFSETQ. CDR3 length equals 14 residues. The CDR3 DNA is TGCGCCAGCAGCTTGGAGGTGGCAACAAATGGCTACACCTTC. Amino acid sequence: CASSLEVATNGYTF.